This TCR beta chain was observed in a study of vaccination and CD4 T cells after COVID-19. Study-level background: Overlapping spike peptides from SARS-CoV-2, HCoV-NL63, HCoV-OC43 and HCoV-229E served to stimulate the cells.

This CDR3 spans 15 amino acids. Germline CDR1 reads DFQATT; CDR2 reads SNEGSKA (reference sequence). Trimming cost V 6 bases and J 5 bases; bases outside gene matches: 15. As for this clonotype: Its antigen is not identified.

Cultured CD4+ T-cell DNA underwent Oncomine TCR Beta short-read sequencing. One entry per CDR3 protein results from TCRdb running MiXCR on the PCR reads. The data contain a few thousand distinct CDR3 sequences, 15% to 20% of them singletons. Treatment specified: roughly 10-day PBMC culture with coronavirus spike peptide pools or control peptides (ViraFEST assay). This receptor was identified in a human donor who had recovered from COVID-19. The sequencing sample was made of CD4+ T cells from blood, cultured in vitro. The genes are TRBV20-1 and TRBJ2-7, with 8 bases lining up with TRBD1. The CDR3 here is CSATWTGTSSNEQYF. In DNA form, the CDR3 reads TGCAGTGCAACCTGGACAGGGACGTCTTCCAACGAGCAGTACTTC.